This TCR beta chain was captured in a study of tumor-infiltrating lymphocytes in primary liver carcinoma. For this clonotype: A much larger clone lies one base from this, so it may be a read error.

Germline-derived CDR1 and CDR2 are SGHRS and YFSETQ. This CDR3 comprises 18 residues. It was from about 19-30 mg of unsorted bulk tissue that RNA and DNA were co-extracted. The researchers produced TCR beta cDNA from 500 ng total RNA with a constant-region primer. Three nested multiplex PCR rounds, a slightly modified ARM-PCR, produced the libraries for TCR beta. Amplification in the first two PCR rounds was performed using TRBV1-TRBV30 forward primers and a C-beta reverse primer for approximately 10 cycles each. A single record per CDR3 protein comes from TCRdb applying MiXCR to the multiplex PCR reads. The sample yields about 200,000 distinct CDR3 sequences, 85% seen once.

Sequencing was carried out using tumor tissue from primary liver carcinoma. The source is a man aged 40-55 years with primary liver carcinoma and hepatitis B virus infection. The chain links TRBV5-1 to TRBJ2-3; 11 positions agree with TRBD2. DNA for the CDR3: TGCACCAGCAGCCCAATGGGGACTAGCGGACCTAGCACAGATACGCAGTATTTT. It encodes CTSSPMGTSGPSTDTQYF.